The 6 T cell receptor beta chains below all came from one sample that was sequenced in a study of metastatic and nonmetastatic thyroid tumors. Thyroid surgery was performed in patients who had received no treatment beforehand. TCRdb reanalyzed the PCR reads via MiXCR. The data show fewer than 35,000 clones, 30% seen once. The source material was blood. The receptors were gathered from a female donor with papillary thyroid cancer or a benign thyroid nodule (not recorded which). Some clones in this sample may be carry-over from other donors' samples.

This clone was counted between two and nine times. The chain links TRBV10-3 to TRBJ2-3, with D perhaps TRBD2 (6 bases). With 0 bases removed from V and 9 bases from J, the gap between germline ends came to 13 bases. The length of the CDR3 is 14 residues. Germline CDR1 ENHRY, CDR2 SYGVKD. The CDR3 bases are TGTGCCATCAGTGAGTCCGGAGGGGCGGGGACGCAGTATTTT. This encodes CAISESGGAGTQYF.

The sample holds many counts of this clone. Other DNA sequences in the sample encode the same CDR3. J is TRBJ2-4 and V is TRBV5-1; TRBD1 agrees at 7 bases. V lost 0 bases to trimming and J lost 0 bases; unmatched junction nucleotides: 6. CDR1 is SGHRS, CDR2 YFSETQ, per germline. There are 17 residues in the CDR3. The chain's CDR3 is CASSLAETGVAKNIQYF. The DNA for the CDR3 is TGCGCCAGCAGCTTGGCCGAAACAGGGGTAGCCAAAAACATTCAGTACTTC.

The sample holds a few counts of this clone. Mismatch with germline at one junction end may stem from a read error. The V gene is TRBV6-2 or TRBV6-3, the J gene TRBJ1-3, with 10 bases aligning to TRBD1. Germline-derived CDR1 and CDR2 are MNHEY and SVGEGT. The CDR3 spans 15 residues. The CDR3 DNA reads TGTGCCAGCAGCTACTCAGGACAGGGGGTAAACACCATATATTTT. This encodes CASSYSGQGVNTIYF.

Concerning this clone itself: The sample carries other DNA sequences with the same CDR3. V gene TRBV7-3 combines with J gene TRBJ2-2; the D gene is possibly TRBD1 (6 bases). CDR1 is SGHTA, CDR2 FQGTGA, per germline. V lost 2 bases, J lost 2 bases, and 6 bases lay in between. This CDR3 spans 14 amino acids. DNA for the CDR3: TGTGCCAGCAGCTTAGGGGGCAACACCGGGGAGCTGTTTTTT. This codes for CASSLGGNTGELFF.

The V gene is TRBV4-1, the J gene TRBJ1-5; D is unclear. Trimming cost V 1 base and J 4 bases, with 14 bases left between them. CDR3 length equals 16 residues. CDR1 MGHRA and CDR2 YSYEKL come from the germline V gene. The CDR3, as DNA: TGCGCCAGCAGCCAAGTGGTGGGCTCGGGGAATCAGCCCCAGCATTTT. Protein sequence: CASSQVVGSGNQPQHF.

The chain joins TRBV27 to TRBJ2-7; tentative D call: TRBD1 (6 bases). Trimming took off 6 bases at V and 4 bases at J, with 16 bases between the two ends. Germline lookup yields CDR1 MNHEY and CDR2 SMNVEV (reference sequence). This CDR3 is 14 amino acids long. The DNA of the CDR3 is TGTGCCAGCAGCCCCCGACAGGCCTCTTACGAGCAGTACTTC. Protein: CASSPRQASYEQYF.